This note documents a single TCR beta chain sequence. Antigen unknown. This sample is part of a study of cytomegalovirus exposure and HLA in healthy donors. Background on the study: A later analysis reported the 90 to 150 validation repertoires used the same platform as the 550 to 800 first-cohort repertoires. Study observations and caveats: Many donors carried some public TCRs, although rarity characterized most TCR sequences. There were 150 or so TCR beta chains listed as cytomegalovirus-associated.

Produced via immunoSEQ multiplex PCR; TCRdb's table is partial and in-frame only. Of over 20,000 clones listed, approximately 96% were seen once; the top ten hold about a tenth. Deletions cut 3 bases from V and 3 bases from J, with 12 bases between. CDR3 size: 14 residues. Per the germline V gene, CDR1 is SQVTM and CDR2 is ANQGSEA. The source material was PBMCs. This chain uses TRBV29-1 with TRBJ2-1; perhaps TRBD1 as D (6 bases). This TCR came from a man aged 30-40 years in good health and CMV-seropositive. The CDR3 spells CSVDAGQNYNEQFF. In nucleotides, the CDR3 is TGCAGCGTTGATGCCGGACAGAACTACAATGAGCAGTTCTTC.